This paragraph covers one T cell receptor beta chain sequence. The antigen is undetermined. Germline assignment: CDR1 LNHDA and CDR2 SQIVND (reference sequence). This CDR3 spans 15 amino acids. With 3 bases removed from V and 5 bases from J, the gap between germline ends came to 16 bases. Assay used: immunoSEQ multiplex PCR; TCRdb lists only in-frame clones, some missing. The table has 150,000 or so clones, approximately 85% seen once. These data belong to a study of T cell responses to AZD1222 COVID-19 vaccine. Study-level points and caveats: Seropositive status at baseline applied to only a handful of AZD1222 recipients. Spike was spanned by vaccine-associated CD4 TCRs, with dominance at 160-218 and 743-854. Donors were chiefly white British, with a greater number of females, and clonal diversity was perhaps underestimated.

The V gene is TRBV19, the J gene TRBJ1-1; TRBD1 might be the D (6 bases). This TCR was sampled from an adult in good health. Material: peripheral blood, obtained on day 0 of AZD1222 vaccination. The CDR3 bases are TGTGCCAGTAGTATCAGTCCGGGGGCGAAGACTGAAGCTTTCTTT. This translates into CASSISPGAKTEAFF.